This TCR beta chain was profiled in a study of CD8+ T cells in alopecia areata (dated by TCRdb to the late 2010s). Looking at the study overall: The treated patients took part in an open-label pilot trial in which moderate-to-severe alopecia areata was treated with oral tofacitinib at 5 to 10 mg twice daily. Tofacitinib was administered for 6 to 18 months, and 6 months of follow-up off drug were then conducted to assess delayed response and recurrence. The SALT score, which quantifies the percentage of affected scalp surface area, was used to measure disease severity in treated patients. To study T cell clonal expansion in alopecia areata, the researchers applied high-throughput TCRbeta sequencing to both the C3H/HeJ mouse model and human patients. Human TCRbeta sequencing covered scalp tissue and sorted CD4+ and CD8+ peripheral blood T cells from patchy and totalis/universalis alopecia areata patients and healthy controls. Biopsies were taken from tofacitinib-treated patients at baseline and again at 4 and 24 weeks into treatment, and several of those patients also had a later scalp biopsy. Scalp clonality was compared among normal scalp (n=4), patchy alopecia areata scalp (n=8), and alopecia totalis/universalis scalp (n=8). RNA came from the PAXgene miRNA kit for fixed scalp, the miRNeasy kit for PBMCs, and the RNeasy kit for mouse skin. TCRbeta CDR3 regions were amplified by immunoSEQ multiplex PCR with 35 Vbeta forward and 13 Jbeta reverse primers. What the research found in general, with its limitations: Higher clonality and more expanded CD8+ clones were observed in lesional scalp than in normal scalp, particularly in alopecia totalis/universalis, a finding suggestive of antigenic drive. Because the treated cohort was small and had just a single nonresponder, larger studies are needed to establish links between baseline CD8+ expansion and response. Tofacitinib significantly lowered scalp clonality and the number of expanded CD8+ clones among the top 100 scalp clones. TCR sequences shared between patients were less clear than in mice, possibly partly because of HLA diversity in the patient population. Resident alphabeta T cells in normal human skin are also sequenced, complicating scalp TCR repertoire analysis, unlike mouse skin dominated by gammadelta T cells. Many expanded lesional clones were found to persist in scalp and blood during tofacitinib treatment, and relapse after treatment cessation may be partly explained by this persistence.

A distance of 16 bases separates the germline ends of V and J, which lose 3 bases and 8 bases respectively. From the germline V gene (reference sequence), CDR1 is GTSNPN and CDR2 is SVGIG. Measured from the cysteine to the phenylalanine, the CDR3 is 13 residues long. This entry keeps only the CDR3 DNA: 39 bases, framed from base 1. This clone was observed a few times. Its antigen specificity is not known. Within one base of it there is no much larger clone, and no base qualities were kept. Library preparation employed the immunoSEQ multiplex PCR assay. To provide template for TCR sequencing, every sample had RNA extracted and reverse transcribed into cDNA. SuperScript III was used to make first-strand cDNA, primed with a 2:1 mix of oligo-dT and random hexamers. A synthetic immune receptor repertoire was used to measure amplification bias, and any remaining bias was corrected computationally. On the authors' methods: Raw reads were preprocessed for error removal, and CDR3 was defined according to IMGT conventions as running from the conserved cysteine to phenylalanine. Clonality was calculated as 1 minus Shannon entropy normalized by log2 of the number of productive unique TCRs. CD4 or CD8 identity of scalp clones was inferred by cross-referencing scalp TCRbeta sequences with sorted blood CD4 and CD8 repertoires. TCRdb stores this immuneACCESS table with in-frame sequences only. Part of the clones is absent; in the studies checked, under half of the shortfall reflects unresolved V genes, and no reason is known for the rest. D and trimming were read from the DNA, whereas the V and J calls and clone size are those reported in that table. Within this sample are approximately 210,000 clones, with more than 60% of them counted one time only. The ten biggest clones cover roughly 1.2% of the sample.

The meaning of the sample's treatment or condition label: oral pan-JAK inhibitor, 5-10 mg twice daily. Lesional scalp punch biopsies and peripheral blood were collected from alopecia areata patients. PBMCs were isolated by density centrifugation and stained for CD3, CD4 and CD8, and CD4+ and CD8+ T cells were sorted on a FACSAria. The TCR comes from a human donor with alopecia areata. The sample consisted of CD4+ T cells sorted from blood, taken around week 44, from a patient treated with tofacitinib. The V and J genes are TRBV30 and TRBJ1-2; the D segment cannot be called with confidence. The CDR3 region has the sequence CAWSPLALEGYTF. The DNA is TGTGCCTGGAGCCCTTTGGCCCTGGAAGGCTACACCTTC. The variable domain in full, with residues beyond the CDR3 obtained from the reference TRBV30 and TRBJ1-2 genes, is SQTIHQWPATLVQPVGSPLSLECTVEGTSNPNLYWYRQAAGRGLQLLFYSVGIGQISSEVPQNLSASRPQDRQFILSSKKLLLSDSGFYLCAWSPLALEGYTFGSGTRLTVV.